These T cell receptor beta chains were read from a single sample in a study of T cell responses to AZD1222 COVID-19 vaccine. The table came from immunoSEQ multiplex PCR; TCRdb's copy has only in-frame clones and leaves some out. The sample contains about 160,000 clones, roughly 88% of which appear only once. The sequencing here drew on peripheral blood, taken 28 days after the second AZD1222 dose. Receptors were obtained from an adult who received the AZD1222 COVID-19 vaccine. CDR3s include the opening cysteine and the closing phenylalanine or tryptophan. Each record gives: clone size, D gene, J gene, V gene, CDR3 protein, CDR3 DNA. The D gene is left open where the match is weak. Rows give clone size only sometimes, using once, few, many, or a class for an expanded clone.

>NA|NA|TRBJ1-6|TRBV5-4
CASSLSSGVTANSPLHF
TGTGCCAGCAGCTTGTCGTCGGGTGTTACGGCAAATTCACCCCTCCACTTT
>NA|NA|TRBJ1-1|TRBV18
CASSRDSNTEAFF
TGTGCCAGCTCCCGGGACTCCAACACTGAAGCTTTCTTT
>NA|TRBD1|TRBJ1-1|TRBV19
CASTPRTGPNTEAFF
TGTGCCAGTACCCCGAGGACAGGGCCGAACACTGAAGCTTTCTTT
>NA|NA|TRBJ1-2|TRBV30
CAWSPGATGYTF
TGTGCCTGGAGTCCAGGGGCCACCGGCTACACCTTC
>NA|NA|TRBJ1-2|TRBV19
CASTPAGGNYGYTF
TGTGCCAGTACCCCGGCCGGGGGGAACTATGGCTACACCTTC
>NA|NA|TRBJ1-2|TRBV29-1
CSVEEPLAHGYTF
TGCAGCGTTGAAGAGCCTCTCGCCCATGGCTACACCTTC
>once|NA|TRBJ2-1|TRBV20-1
CSASGDLALSYNEQFF
TGCAGTGCTAGTGGGGACCTAGCGCTCTCCTACAATGAGCAGTTCTTC
>NA|TRBD2|TRBJ2-1|TRBV11-3
CASSLDRGGGMYNEQFF
TGTGCCAGCAGCTTAGATCGGGGCGGGGGTATGTACAATGAGCAGTTCTTC
>NA|NA|TRBJ2-1|TRBV5-4
CASSPRYSGSNEQFF
TGTGCCAGCAGCCCGCGGTATTCGGGGAGCAATGAGCAGTTCTTC
>NA|TRBD1|TRBJ1-1|TRBV9
CASSVDRGGTEAFF
TGTGCCAGCAGCGTAGACAGGGGAGGCACTGAAGCTTTCTTT
>NA|NA|TRBJ2-2|TRBV11-1
CASSPGPGTGELFF
TGTGCCAGCAGCCCGGGACCCGGCACCGGGGAGCTGTTTTTT
>NA|NA|TRBJ2-3|TRBV4-1
CASSQPRSGLGTDTQYF
TGCGCCAGCAGCCAACCCCGCTCCGGACTTGGCACAGATACGCAGTATTTT
>NA|NA|TRBJ2-2|TRBV6-2/TRBV6-3
CASSYSPQLNTGELFF
TGTGCCAGCAGTTACTCGCCTCAGTTGAACACCGGGGAGCTGTTTTTT
>NA|TRBD1|TRBJ1-2|TRBV25-1
CASRGGQNYGYTF
TGTGCCAGCAGGGGGGGACAGAACTATGGCTACACCTTC
>NA|TRBD1|TRBJ1-1|TRBV19
CASSLQGASVNTEAFF
TGTGCCAGTAGTTTACAGGGGGCGTCGGTGAACACTGAAGCTTTCTTT
>NA|NA|TRBJ1-2|TRBV4-2
CASSQDSGGHNGYTF
TGTGCCAGCAGCCAAGATTCGGGGGGGCACAATGGCTACACCTTC
>NA|TRBD1|TRBJ1-5|TRBV5-5
CASSSLQGNQPQHF
TGTGCCAGCAGCTCGCTACAGGGGAATCAGCCCCAGCATTTT
>NA|NA|TRBJ2-2|TRBV5-1
CASSLGVVTTGELFF
TGCGCCAGCAGCTTGGGTGTCGTCACCACCGGGGAGCTGTTTTTT
>NA|NA|TRBJ1-5|TRBV19
CASRVGGNQPQHF
TGTGCCAGTAGAGTCGGGGGAAATCAGCCCCAGCATTTT
>once|NA|TRBJ1-1|TRBV9
CASSVGFGTEAFF
TGTGCCAGCAGCGTAGGGTTCGGGACTGAAGCTTTCTTT
>NA|NA|TRBJ2-5|TRBV5-1
CASSGTQIRETQYF
TGCGCCAGCAGCGGAACCCAAATCAGGGAGACCCAGTACTTC
>NA|TRBD2|TRBJ2-3|TRBV27
CASSPWTSGGARDTQYF
TGTGCCAGCAGTCCCTGGACTAGCGGGGGGGCTAGAGATACGCAGTATTTT
>NA|NA|TRBJ1-3|TRBV9
CASSMDRNTIYF
TGTGCCAGCAGCATGGACAGAAACACCATATATTTT
>NA|NA|TRBJ1-6|TRBV30
CAWWGGGDSPLHF
TGTGCCTGGTGGGGGGGAGGGGATTCACCCCTCCACTTT
>NA|NA|TRBJ2-7|TRBV2
CASNRNSYEQYF
TGTGCCAGCAACCGGAACTCCTACGAGCAGTACTTC
>NA|NA|TRBJ1-2|TRBV29-1
CSAMLGENYGYTF
TGCAGCGCCATGTTGGGGGAGAACTATGGCTACACCTTC
>NA|TRBD1|TRBJ2-3|TRBV3-1/TRBV3-2
CATSDRAHGDTQYF
TGTGCCACCTCAGACAGGGCCCACGGGGATACGCAGTATTTT
>NA|NA|TRBJ2-2|TRBV5-1
CASSLRLSTGELFF
TGCGCCAGCAGCTTGAGGTTGAGCACCGGGGAGCTGTTTTTT
>NA|NA|TRBJ1-1|TRBV5-4
CASSLAEGRATEAFF
TGTGCCAGCAGCTTGGCCGAGGGCAGGGCGACTGAAGCTTTCTTT
>once|NA|TRBJ1-3|TRBV6-4
CASSDFGHPSGNTIYF
TGTGCCAGCAGTGATTTCGGGCATCCCTCTGGAAACACCATATATTTT
>NA|TRBD1|TRBJ1-1|TRBV19
CASTPTGTGSEAFF
TGTGCCAGCACCCCAACCGGGACAGGCAGTGAAGCTTTCTTT
>NA|NA|TRBJ2-3|TRBV2
CASRTLASGTQYF
TGTGCCAGCAGGACCTTAGCCTCGGGTACGCAGTATTTT
>NA|NA|TRBJ2-7|TRBV2
CASSVEEGSREQYF
TGTGCCAGCAGTGTTGAAGAAGGGTCCCGCGAGCAGTACTTC
>NA|NA|TRBJ1-3|TRBV12-3/TRBV12-4
CASSFRVGNTIYF
TGTGCCAGCAGTTTCAGGGTAGGAAACACCATATATTTT
>NA|NA|TRBJ1-2|TRBV6-4
CASSAGIRGYTF
TGTGCCAGCAGTGCCGGGATTCGTGGCTACACCTTC